The rows below give T cell receptor beta chains drawn from one sample of a study of early T cells in non-severe SARS-CoV-2 infection. TCRdb re-called the 5' RACE reads with MiXCR, one entry per CDR3 protein. This table holds roughly 53,000 distinct CDR3 sequences, 9% to 15% found once. The sequences come from whole blood, collected at baseline. The receptor set was obtained from an adult who was a healthcare worker with PCR-confirmed SARS-CoV-2 infection or an uninfected control (not recorded which). The CDR3 runs from the conserved cysteine through the conserved F or W. A D gene is named only where the DNA matches it firmly.

-	TRBV29-1	TRBJ1-1	CSVVHSMNTEAFF
-	TRBV12-3/TRBV12-4	TRBJ2-1	CASSPPPGLPKSDEQFF
-	TRBV11-2	TRBJ1-1	CASSSSPLMNTEAFF
TRBD2	TRBV7-3	TRBJ2-2	CASSPLAGLNTGELFF
-	TRBV12-3/TRBV12-4	TRBJ1-5	CASSLRGKGSNQPQHF
-	TRBV27	TRBJ1-4	CASSGETGATNEKLFF
-	TRBV7-2	TRBJ2-1	CASSLAYNEQFF
-	TRBV15	TRBJ1-2	CATSRDFSANGYTF
-	TRBV7-2	TRBJ1-1	CASSFLQDTEAFF
-	TRBV7-2	TRBJ1-1	CASSPTSYTEAFF
-	TRBV12-3/TRBV12-4	TRBJ2-5	CASSAGLSGEETQYF